These T cell receptor beta chains were read from a single sample in a study of cytomegalovirus exposure and HLA in healthy donors. Clones were read by immunoSEQ multiplex PCR, and TCRdb kept only the in-frame ones, dropping some. Of roughly 190,000 clones listed, about 88% are singletons. Sequencing used PBMCs. Receptors originate from a woman younger than 35 in good health and CMV-seronegative. The CDR3 runs from the conserved cysteine through the conserved F or W. Size is stated for part of the rows, as once, few or many counts, or as a class when the clone is expanded.

v_call clone_size cdr3_aa
TRBV6-5 - CASSSVLGQATYEQYF
TRBV2 - CASSPPDGLTGELFF
TRBV5-1 - CASSLSSGGYEQYF
TRBV5-6 few CASSPIGQGNTEAFF
TRBV2 few CASRGTPGQGEDTQYF
TRBV9 - CASSVGDTDYTYEQYF
TRBV4-1 - CASSRSDRAGANVLTF
TRBV11-3 once CASSQRQGLNTEAFF
TRBV6-6 few CASSYPSGRPLDEQFF
TRBV4-1 - CASSQDPGTGLTGELFF
TRBV7-6 - CASSQPGLAGRQETQYF
TRBV7-8 - CASSRTGVPSYEQYF
TRBV7-2 - CASSLGQGFAQPQHF
TRBV5-5 - CASSLARVPKAQYF
TRBV18 - CASSIGQNTEAFF
TRBV6-5 - CASSYGGAQYF
TRBV29-1 - CSVEDKPDSYEQYF
TRBV29-1 few CSVTSTSGRNEQYF
TRBV7-9 - CASSSTRDRAENTIYF
TRBV6-5 - CASSYRAGGTEAFF
TRBV19 - CASRGGAGTVYNSPLHF
TRBV6-5 - CASSYLRGGNEQFF
TRBV2 - CASSEGASHAYEQYF
TRBV7-3 - CASSPSGTGGIFSGYTF
TRBV13 - CASSLGSTEAFF
TRBV9 - CASSAPGVAGSGWDNEQFF
TRBV20-1 once CSATQDFEQYF
TRBV18 - CASSPSEDSGYTF
TRBV10-3 - CAIRQDRSTEAFF
TRBV7-9 - CASSRRTGRNTEAFF
TRBV6-6 - CASSFHRNQPQHF
TRBV28 - CASSRNSPLHF
TRBV19 - CASSTGLANEQFF
TRBV18 - CASSPPAGQGYEQYF
TRBV6-5 - CASSLGGKLFF
TRBV19 - CASSILTETNTQYF
TRBV18 - CASSFRDSKNIQYF
TRBV7-9 few CSSRPPSGRVIDTQYF
TRBV27 - CAALKGEGQETQYF
TRBV28 - CATRQGKNTEAFF
TRBV28 - CASSSTGGTSPLHF
TRBV25-1 - CASSAPGTDTQYF
TRBV7-3 - CASSLSSSYEQYF
TRBV10-3 - CAISESPGGDGYTF
TRBV27 - CASSLDGGRDTQYF
TRBV18 - CASSPRIGHPMNTEAFF
TRBV2 - CASSWTSTGTQYF
TRBV29-1 once CSVGGTVTDTQYF
TRBV7-9 - CSSSLTNQPQHF
TRBV20-1 - CSAGPGREAFF
TRBV9 - CASSLRPGDTYEQYF
TRBV2 - CASTKTGGQVPNIQYF
TRBV10-1 - CASSEFYGSQGTEAFF
TRBV5-4 - CASSPRLAGVQETQYF
TRBV29-1 - CSVLRTGQYF